This T cell receptor beta chain was captured by sequencing in a study of T cells after yellow fever vaccination. About the study: With SMART-Seq v4 Ultra Low Input, the fractions containing low cell numbers were prepared.

Study results and limitations: Weaker overall, the secondary response nonetheless peaked faster (day 5 versus 15).

This CDR3 is 12 amino acids long. CDR1 WSHSY and CDR2 SAAADI come from the germline V gene. V was pared by 5 bases and J by 9 bases, with 13 bases between. From the 5' RACE reads, TCRdb called clonotypes with MiXCR, one entry per CDR3 protein. The data show fewer than 90,000 distinct CDR3 sequences, more than 5.5% seen once. A word on this clonotype: Its antigen is undetermined. This may be a read error: a much more frequent sequence differs by one nucleotide.

The TCR comes from a man between 18 and 35 years old who received the YFV17D yellow fever vaccine. The sequenced sample was CD8+ T cells sorted from PBMCs, obtained about 5 days after the first yellow fever vaccination. The V and J genes are TRBV10-2 and TRBJ1-2, with D possibly TRBD1 on 5 matching bases. The CDR3 DNA follows: TGCGCCAGCAGTCCAGGGCCGGGTTGCTACACCTTC. This encodes CASSPGPGCYTF.